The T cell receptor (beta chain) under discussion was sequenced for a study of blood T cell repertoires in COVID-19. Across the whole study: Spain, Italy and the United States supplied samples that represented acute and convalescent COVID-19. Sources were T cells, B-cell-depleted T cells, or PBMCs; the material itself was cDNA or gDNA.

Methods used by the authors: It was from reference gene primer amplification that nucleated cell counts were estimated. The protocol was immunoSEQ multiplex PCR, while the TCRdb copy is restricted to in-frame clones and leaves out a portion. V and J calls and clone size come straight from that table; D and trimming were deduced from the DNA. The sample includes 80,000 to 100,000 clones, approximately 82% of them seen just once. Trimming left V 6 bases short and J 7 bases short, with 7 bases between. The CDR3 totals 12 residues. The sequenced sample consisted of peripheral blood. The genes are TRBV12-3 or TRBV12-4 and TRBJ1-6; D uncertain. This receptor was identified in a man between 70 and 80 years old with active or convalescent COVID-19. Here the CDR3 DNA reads TGTGCCAGCAGCCGCCTAAATTCACCCCTCCACTTT. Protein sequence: CASSRLNSPLHF.